The 6 T cell receptor beta chains listed next were all sequenced from one sample in a study of cytomegalovirus exposure and HLA in healthy donors. 60 Vbeta and 13 Jbeta primers were used in PCR. Clones were sequenced by immunoSEQ multiplex PCR, and TCRdb holds only the in-frame ones, with some missing. The table shows approximately 220,000 clones, with 75% to 80% occurring only once. The sample comprised PBMCs. These receptors were collected from a man younger than 35 in good health and CMV-seronegative.

A remark on this clone: At one boundary the junction diverges from the germline segment, which might be a read error. This chain connects TRBV7-7 to TRBJ2-5, with D perhaps matching TRBD1 (7 bases). Germline V gives CDR1 SSHAT, CDR2 FNYEAQ (reference sequence). The length of the CDR3 is 15 residues. CDR3 sequence: CASSLARGAGETQYF. CDR3 coding DNA: TGTGCTAGCAGCTTAGCCAGGGGGGCTGGGGAGACCCAGTACTTC. Variable domain in full (rest from reference TRBV7-7 and TRBJ2-5): GAGVSQSPRYKVTKRGQDVTLRCDPISSHATLYWYQQALGQGPEFLTYFNYEAQPDKSGLPSDRFSAERPEGSISTLTIQRTEQRDSAMYRCASSLARGAGETQYFGPGTRLLVL.

This clone was recorded only once. The chain joins TRBV9 to TRBJ1-2; 9 bases fit TRBD1. The CDR3 is made up of 14 amino acids. The germline V gene has CDR1 SGDLS and CDR2 YYNGEE. V shed 0 bases, J shed 7 bases, and the junction held 4 bases outside the gene matches. The CDR3 DNA reads TGTGCCAGCAGCGTAGGGGACAGGGTCTCTGGCTACACCTTC. Translated, it gives CASSVGDRVSGYTF.

This chain links TRBV7-2 with TRBJ1-5, with D perhaps matching TRBD1 (5 bases). Germline-derived CDR1 and CDR2 are SGHTA and FQGNSA. Between the trimmed V and J ends, which lost 6 bases and 1 base, there was a span of 13 bases. CDR3 size: 15 residues. The chain's CDR3 is CASSNAGMSNQPQHF. CDR3 sequence (DNA): TGTGCCAGCAGTAATGCAGGGATGAGCAATCAGCCCCAGCATTTT. Together with reference TRBV7-2 and TRBJ1-5, the CDR3 gives the full variable domain: GAGVSQSPSNKVTEKGKDVELRCDPISGHTALYWYRQSLGQGLEFLIYFQGNSAPDKSGLPSDRFSAERTGGSVSTLTIQRTQQEDSAVYLCASSNAGMSNQPQHFGDGTRLSIL.

The gene calls are TRBV2 and TRBJ2-7; 8 bases are shared with TRBD1. This CDR3 comprises 18 residues. The junction had 19 bases not matched to a gene; V was cut back by 6 bases and J by 3 bases. Germline loops: CDR1 SNHLY, CDR2 FYNNEI. CDR3 sequence: CASSTPQTGTGRIYEQYF. The CDR3 DNA reads TGTGCCAGCAGCACCCCTCAAACCGGGACAGGAAGAATCTACGAGCAGTACTTC.

This rearrangement joins TRBV6-5 to TRBJ1-2, with TRBD1 matching over 8 bases. Germline lookup yields CDR1 MNHEY and CDR2 SVGAGI. The CDR3 totals 15 residues. Trimming cost V 5 bases and J 8 bases; bases outside gene matches: 13. CDR3 DNA: TGTGCCAGCAGTCCGGGGACAGGACGAAATCAGGGCTACACCTTC. Translating it yields CASSPGTGRNQGYTF.

There are a few counts of this clone. The gene calls are TRBV6-4 and TRBJ2-2, with D perhaps matching TRBD2 (6 bases). This CDR3 has 15 amino acids. CDR1 is MRHNA, CDR2 SNTAGT, per germline. Trimming cost V 0 bases and J 5 bases, with 10 bases left between them. As DNA, the CDR3 is TGTGCCAGCAGTGACTCGGACTACCATACCGGGGAGCTGTTTTTT. Its protein product is CASSDSDYHTGELFF.